These 25 T cell receptor beta chains originate from one sample sequenced in a study of Ad26.COV2.S vaccination and SARS-CoV-2 variants. Treatment specified: some 19 received Ad26.COV2.S at low or high dose, single or two shots; five or six received placebo; per-sample allocation not given. Repertoires come from day 63 after the first vaccine or placebo injection. The protocol was immunoSEQ multiplex PCR, while the TCRdb copy is restricted to in-frame clones and leaves out a portion. The table lists hundreds of thousands of clones, approximately 89% of them singletons. The input for sequencing was peripheral blood, taken in a trial of Ad26.COV2.S vaccine versus placebo. These receptors came from a person between 18 and 60 years old who received the Ad26.COV2.S COVID-19 vaccine or a placebo.

V gene TRBV28 combines with J gene TRBJ1-2; D is unresolved. The CDR3 is made up of 12 amino acids. Germline V gene sequence: CDR1 MDHEN, CDR2 SYDVKM. The V gene lost 5 bases and the J gene lost 7 bases, with 11 bases spanning the gap. CDR3 sequence: CASSLYVGGYTF. The CDR3 nucleotides are TGTGCCAGCAGTCTTTACGTGGGTGGCTACACCTTC.

In this sample, this clone turned up once. The genes are TRBV5-5 and TRBJ2-3; D gene uncertain. Trimming stripped 5 bases from V and 4 bases from J, with 8 bases between. CDR1 and CDR2 from the germline V gene are SGHKS and YYEKEE (reference sequence). The CDR3 spans 12 residues. DNA of the CDR3: TGTGCCAGCAGTAGGCTAGCAGATACGCAGTATTTT. It encodes CASSRLADTQYF.

The chain joins TRBV9 to TRBJ1-5, with TRBD1 as a possible D gene (6 bases). Germline V gene lookup returns CDR1 SGDLS and CDR2 YYNGEE. This CDR3 comprises 14 residues. V was shortened by 0 bases and J by 7 bases, with 11 bases between the two germline ends. CDR3 sequence (DNA): TGTGCCAGCAGCGTAGAGGGGGGGGTGCAGCCCCAGCATTTT. It specifies CASSVEGGVQPQHF. Variable domain in full (rest from reference TRBV9 and TRBJ1-5): DSGVTQTPKHLITATGQRVTLRCSPRSGDLSVYWYQQSLDQGLQFLIQYYNGEERAKGNILERFSAQQFPDLHSELNLSSLELGDSALYFCASSVEGGVQPQHFGDGTRLSIL.

The chain recombines TRBV3-1 (or the pseudogene TRBV3-2) with TRBJ2-1; D remains ambiguous. Germline-derived CDR1 and CDR2 are LGHDT and YNNKEL (reference sequence). The CDR3 runs to 14 residues. The V and J ends lost 2 bases and 4 bases respectively, with 9 bases between them. The chain's CDR3 is CASSQRTSYNEQFF. The CDR3 DNA reads as TGTGCCAGCAGCCAACGGACGTCTTACAATGAGCAGTTCTTC.

The V call is TRBV7-2, the J call TRBJ1-5, with TRBD1 identical over 8 bases. The CDR3 covers 14 residues. V lost 5 bases and J lost 7; bases outside the gene matches: 7. Germline V lookup: CDR1 SGHTA, CDR2 FQGNSA. Here the CDR3 reads CASSAQGARQPQHF. DNA of the CDR3: TGTGCCAGCAGCGCCCAGGGGGCTCGGCAGCCCCAGCATTTT.

The CDR3 region is CASSVEVGYGYTF. CDR3 nucleotide sequence: TGTGCCAGCAGTGTGGAGGTTGGCTATGGCTACACCTTC. The chain has TRBV6-4 and TRBJ1-2; D gene unclear. Trimming took off 4 bases at V and 4 bases at J, with 10 bases between the two ends. The germline gives CDR1 MRHNA, CDR2 SNTAGT. The CDR3 spans 13 residues.

The chain couples TRBV7-8 to TRBJ1-5; D uncertain. Germline V CDR1 and CDR2: SGHVS, FQNEAQ. This CDR3 spans 14 amino acids. The V end lost 0 bases, the J end lost 5 bases, and 8 bases lay between the germline ends. The CDR3 spells CASSLARADQPQHF. CDR3 DNA sequence: TGTGCCAGCAGCTTAGCGAGGGCGGATCAGCCCCAGCATTTT. Combining the CDR3 with reference TRBV7-8 and TRBJ1-5 gives the whole variable domain GAGVSQSPRYKVAKRGQDVALRCDPISGHVSLFWYQQALGQGPEFLTYFQNEAQLDKSGLPSDRFFAERPEGSVSTLKIQRTQQEDSAVYLCASSLARADQPQHFGDGTRLSIL.

This clone has only a few counts. The V gene is TRBV9, the J gene TRBJ1-6; 8 bases are shared with TRBD1. The length of the CDR3 is 15 residues. Germline CDR1 reads SGDLS; CDR2 reads YYNGEE. V was pared by 4 bases and J by 7 bases, with 7 bases of the junction left unmatched. CDR3 bases: TGTGCCAGCAGCCCATTGGCAGGGGGCAATTCACCCCTCCACTTT. Translating it yields CASSPLAGGNSPLHF.

This chain connects TRBV7-9 to TRBJ2-5; 10 nucleotides agree with TRBD1. This CDR3 has 16 residues. Germline V gene lookup returns CDR1 SEHNR and CDR2 FQNEAQ (reference sequence). Trimming cost V 5 bases and J 5 bases; bases outside gene matches: 11. The CDR3 region is CASSPGQGLVGETQYF. DNA for the CDR3: TGTGCCAGCAGCCCGGGACAGGGGCTGGTAGGGGAGACCCAGTACTTC. The full variable domain, with the rest looked up from reference TRBV7-9 and TRBJ2-5, is DTGVSQNPRHKITKRGQNVTFRCDPISEHNRLYWYRQTLGQGPEFLTYFQNEAQLEKSRLLSDRFSAERPKGSFSTLEIQRTEQGDSAMYLCASSPGQGLVGETQYFGPGTRLLVL.

This chain joins TRBV2 and TRBJ1-2, with D perhaps matching TRBD1 (5 bases). The germline CDR1 and CDR2 sequences are SNHLY and FYNNEI. Trimming took 5 bases from V and 5 from J, leaving 12 bases between them. The CDR3 length is 13 residues. The DNA of the CDR3 is TGTGCCAGCAGTCCGGGACGGGGTTATGGCTACACCTTC. Translated, it gives CASSPGRGYGYTF.

This clone was found a few times. V usage is TRBV4-2 and J usage is TRBJ2-3, with D unresolved. The germline CDR1 and CDR2 sequences are LGHNA and YNFKEQ. The V end lost 3 bases, the J end lost 4 bases, and 5 bases lay between the germline ends. The CDR3 is 12 amino acids. The CDR3 region has the DNA TGTGCCAGCAGCCAGATTTCAGATACGCAGTATTTT. This gives the protein CASSQISDTQYF.

The rearrangement uses TRBV5-4 and TRBJ1-1; D unclear. Germline lookup yields CDR1 SGHNT and CDR2 YYREEE (reference sequence). V was cut by 0 bases and J by 6 bases, with 15 bases left in between. CDR3 length: 15 amino acids. The CDR3 here is CASSLGGGGRAEAFF. The CDR3 DNA follows: TGTGCCAGCAGCTTGGGGGGAGGAGGGAGGGCTGAAGCTTTCTTT.

The V call is TRBV19, the J call TRBJ2-1, with 9 bases fitting TRBD2. The CDR3 length is 15 residues. Trimming removed 7 bases from V and 5 bases from J; junction bases left unmatched: 9. Germline loops: CDR1 LNHDA, CDR2 SQIVND (reference sequence). DNA of the CDR3: TGTGCCAGTAAGGGTGGCGGGGGGGCCGACAATGAGCAGTTCTTC. Residues: CASKGGGGADNEQFF.

V usage is TRBV6-6 and J usage is TRBJ2-5, with D maybe TRBD2 (6 bases). Looked up from germline, CDR1 is MNHNY and CDR2 is SVGAGI (reference sequence). This CDR3 region has 15 residues. Trimming took 0 bases from V and 2 from J, leaving 10 bases between them. The CDR3 here is CASSYSGDLQETQYF. CDR3 bases: TGTGCCAGCAGTTACTCTGGGGACTTACAAGAGACCCAGTACTTC.

The genes are TRBV11-1 and TRBJ1-1; the D gene is possibly TRBD1 (5 bases). The germline gives CDR1 SGHAT, CDR2 FQDESV (reference sequence). This CDR3 comprises 13 residues. Trimming shortened V by 4 bases and J by 6 bases, and 12 bases separated the two germline ends. For the CDR3, the DNA is TGTGCCAGCAGCTCCACCCGAGGGGCTGAAGCTTTCTTT. Translating gives CASSSTRGAEAFF.

The chain uses TRBV11-3 and TRBJ1-1; D remains ambiguous. The CDR3 is made up of 13 amino acids. The ends were cut back, 5 bases at V and 2 bases at J, with 9 bases in the middle. From germline, CDR1 is SGHNT and CDR2 YENEEA. The CDR3 DNA reads as TGTGCCAGCAGCGGTCAAGAAAACACTGAAGCTTTCTTT. This encodes CASSGQENTEAFF.

DNA of the CDR3: TGCGCCAGCAGCCAAGGGGGAGGGACAGGGGGTTATGGCTACACCTTC. Residues: CASSQGGGTGGYGYTF. The chain combines TRBV4-3 with TRBJ1-2, with 11 bases identical to TRBD1. Per the germline V gene, CDR1 is LGHNA and CDR2 is YSLEER. V gave up 1 base and J gave up 5 bases; unmatched junction bases: 6. This CDR3 has 16 residues.

The CDR3 here is CASTMREAEAFF. In DNA, the CDR3 is TGTGCCAGCACCATGCGGGAGGCTGAAGCTTTCTTT. V and J are TRBV7-9 and TRBJ1-1, with no clear D. CDR1 and CDR2 from the germline V gene are SEHNR and FQNEAQ (reference sequence). The ends were cut back, 7 bases at V and 6 bases at J, with 12 bases in the middle. The CDR3 length is 12 residues.

This sequence joins TRBV4-2 and TRBJ1-3; no firm D call. The CDR3 has 17 amino acids. Germline CDR1 is LGHNA and CDR2 is YNFKEQ. Trimming took off 0 bases at V and 2 bases at J, with 14 bases between the two ends. The CDR3 region is CASSQEPVSPAGNTIYF. Written as DNA, the CDR3 is TGTGCCAGCAGCCAAGAACCGGTCTCCCCTGCTGGAAACACCATATATTTT.

The gene calls are TRBV29-1 and TRBJ2-3, with TRBD2 matching over 8 bases. This CDR3 has 14 residues. CDR1 is SQVTM and CDR2 is ANQGSEA in the germline V gene. CDR3 loop: CTHGGAGVGDTQYF. The DNA of the CDR3 is TGCACCCACGGGGGGGCGGGAGTAGGAGATACGCAGTATTTT.

The chain employs TRBV19 and TRBJ1-2; 7 nucleotides line up with TRBD1. CDR1 LNHDA and CDR2 SQIVND come from the germline V gene (reference sequence). This CDR3 comprises 16 residues. V shed 4 bases and J 2 bases; nucleotides not matched to a gene: 10. CDR3 protein: CASSTSRDSPNYGYTF. The CDR3 DNA sequence: TGTGCCAGTAGTACGTCCCGGGACAGTCCCAACTATGGCTACACCTTC.

This chain joins TRBV6-1 and TRBJ2-5, with unresolved D. The germline V and J ends were trimmed by 2 bases and 7 bases, with 14 bases remaining between them. There are 14 residues in the CDR3. Per germline, CDR1 MNHNS and CDR2 SASEGT. CDR3 sequence (DNA): TGTGCCAGCAGTGAAATGTCAAGTTACGGGACCCAGTACTTC. It yields the protein CASSEMSSYGTQYF.

V is TRBV24-1 and J is TRBJ2-1; D not resolved. The CDR3 sequence is 16 residues long. Germline V lookup: CDR1 KGHDR, CDR2 SFDVKD. With 4 bases removed from V and 0 bases from J, the gap between germline ends came to 12 bases. The CDR3 sequence: CATSDNAGDSYNEQFF. In nucleotides, the CDR3 is TGTGCCACCAGTGACAACGCAGGAGACTCCTACAATGAGCAGTTCTTC.

The chain uses TRBV11-3 and TRBJ1-4, with D uncertain. This CDR3 spans 12 amino acids. The ends were cut back, 2 bases at V and 8 bases at J, with 6 bases in the middle. CDR1 and CDR2 (germline): SGHNT, YENEEA. The chain's CDR3 is CASSLSREKLFF. The CDR3 bases are TGTGCCAGCAGCTTATCACGGGAAAAACTGTTTTTT.

V and J are TRBV28 and TRBJ1-4, with D hard to call. V lost 3 bases and J lost 3, with 11 bases in between. CDR1 MDHEN and CDR2 SYDVKM come from the germline V gene. The CDR3 totals 15 residues. This CDR3 is CASSFRMRANEKLFF. Here the CDR3 DNA reads TGTGCCAGCAGTTTCCGGATGAGGGCTAATGAAAAACTGTTTTTT.